The clone carrying this T cell receptor (beta chain) was recorded only once. What it binds is not known. The data originate from a study of cytomegalovirus exposure and HLA in healthy donors. Study-level results: The study designated roughly 150 TCR beta chains cytomegalovirus-associated. Later analysis suggested most CMV-associated TCR beta chains were HLA-restricted.

The donors gave bone marrow, and they were healthy. The PCR had 60 Vbeta and 13 Jbeta primers. Original analysis: Later reanalysis found approximately 76 million unique TCR beta chains, 9 million to 12 million of them shared. This table comes from immunoSEQ multiplex PCR, and its TCRdb copy is limited to in-frame clones, with some not included. The D gene and trimming were derived from the DNA, and the V and J assignments and clone size from that table. The table lists some 96,000 clones, approximately 76% of them singletons, with about 6.6% in the top ten. The sequence derives from a man in his forties or fifties in good health and CMV-seropositive. The sample consisted of PBMCs.

The DNA for the CDR3 is TGTGCCAGCAGTGAAGCGGGCTCGGTAGAGCTGTTTTTT. This encodes CASSEAGSVELFF. The V call is TRBV25-1, the J call TRBJ2-2; the D gene is possibly TRBD2 (5 bases). The CDR3 is made up of 13 amino acids. V lost 2 bases and J lost 11, with 12 bases in between. Germline values: CDR1 MGHDK, CDR2 SYGVNS. Using reference TRBV25-1 and TRBJ2-2 for the parts outside the CDR3, the full variable domain is EADIYQTPRYLVIGTGKKITLECSQTMGHDKMYWYQQDPGMELHLIHYSYGVNSTEKGDLSSESTVSRIRTEHFPLTLESARPSHTSQYLCASSEAGSVELFFGEGSRLTVL.